This T cell receptor (beta chain) was sequenced during a study of blood T cell repertoires in COVID-19. For the study at large: COVID-19 samples collected from the United States, Italy and Spain covered acute and convalescent phases. PBMCs, B-cell-depleted T cells, or T cells provided the cDNA or gDNA that made up the material.

CDR1 and CDR2 from the germline V gene are LNHDA and SQIVND (reference sequence). V was trimmed by 8 bases and J by 2 bases, leaving 18 bases between them. The CDR3 sequence is 15 residues long. The table came from immunoSEQ multiplex PCR; TCRdb's copy has only in-frame clones and leaves some out. There are approximately 300,000 clones in the sample; around 86% occur only once, and around 4.8% lies in the top ten. The count of this clone is one. Clinical history as reported by participants underpinned cohort assignment. Sequenced input: PBMCs or T cells enriched from blood (not recorded which). The chain couples TRBV19 to TRBJ1-1; TRBD1 is a possible D gene (6 bases). The receptor comes from a man between 60 and 70 years old who had recovered from COVID-19. Here the CDR3 reads CASGKWAGENTEAFF. In DNA form, the CDR3 reads TGTGCCAGTGGCAAATGGGCAGGGGAAAACACTGAAGCTTTCTTT.